This T cell receptor beta chain emerged from a study of technical replicates of blood from several donors. The table came from immunoSEQ multiplex PCR; TCRdb's copy has only in-frame clones and leaves some out. The sample contains tens of thousands of clones, 80% to 95% of which appear only once. With 6 bases clipped from V and 7 bases from J, the junction kept 5 bases outside the gene matches. Germline values: CDR1 MNHEY, CDR2 SVGAGI. This CDR3 comprises 13 residues. This chain uses TRBV6-5 with TRBJ2-2; 7 nucleotides line up with TRBD2. This receptor was identified in a human donor in good health. The sequenced sample was T cells isolated from PBMCs. CDR3 bases: TGTGCCAGCAGCTTAAGCGGGATCGGGGAGCTGTTTTTT. The encoded protein is CASSLSGIGELFF.